The 26 T cell receptor beta chains below come from one sample, sequenced in a study of T cells in Graves' hyperthyroidism and ophthalmopathy. Amplification of TCR beta CDR3 regions was performed using RNA transcripts as template. HTBI primers were the set used in a first-round RT-PCR of the TCR CDR3. In TCRdb, the multiplex PCR reads were re-called with MiXCR into one record per CDR3 protein. The table shows 350,000 or so distinct CDR3 sequences, with approximately 17% occurring only once. The material sequenced was blood. These receptor sequences come from a woman aged 30 to 39 with Graves' hyperthyroidism that later progressed to Graves' ophthalmopathy.

This clonotype has at least ten counts. The V gene is TRBV28, the J gene TRBJ1-5; D gene ambiguous. Looked up from germline, CDR1 is MDHEN and CDR2 is SYDVKM. Trimming pared 4 bases from V and 7 bases from J, leaving 8 bases between. The CDR3 is 12 residues long. The CDR3 loop reads CASSYSYQPQHF. As DNA, the CDR3 is TGTGCCAGCAGTTACTCTTACCAGCCCCAGCATTTT.

There are a few counts of this clonotype. V usage is TRBV19 and J usage is TRBJ1-5, with D tentatively TRBD1 (5 bases). The V and J ends lost 7 bases and 0 bases respectively, with 13 bases between them. Germline assignment: CDR1 LNHDA and CDR2 SQIVND (reference sequence). The CDR3 covers 15 residues. This CDR3 is CASIMGGDSNQPQHF. CDR3 bases: TGTGCCAGTATAATGGGAGGGGATAGCAATCAGCCCCAGCATTTT.

A few counts support this clonotype. The V and J genes are TRBV27 and TRBJ1-6, with D possibly matching TRBD1 (5 bases). Germline V gene sequence: CDR1 MNHEY, CDR2 SMNVEV (reference sequence). V was cut by 7 bases and J by 7 bases, with 11 bases left in between. The CDR3 is made up of 13 amino acids. The CDR3 protein is CASTTGPNSPLHF. The CDR3 nucleotides read TGTGCCAGCACAACGGGGCCCAATTCACCCCTCCACTTT.

This clonotype was seen at least ten times. The V call is TRBV2, the J call TRBJ1-5, with D perhaps matching TRBD1 (6 bases). V was shortened by 3 bases and J by 5 bases, with 11 bases between the two germline ends. The CDR3 spans 14 residues. Germline V lookup: CDR1 SNHLY, CDR2 FYNNEI. In DNA, the CDR3 is TGTGCCAGCAGTGAGCGGGGGCGCGATCAGCCCCAGCATTTT. Translating it yields CASSERGRDQPQHF.

This clonotype showed up many times. This chain links TRBV20-1 with TRBJ1-4, with TRBD1 identical over 8 bases. The CDR3 is made up of 13 amino acids. The V gene end was trimmed by 6 bases and the J gene end by 7 bases; junction bases not matched to a gene: 7. Germline-derived CDR1 and CDR2 are DFQATT and SNEGSKA (reference sequence). This CDR3 reads CSAKQGDSEKLFF. The CDR3, as DNA: TGCAGTGCCAAACAGGGGGACTCTGAAAAACTGTTTTTT.

This clonotype was seen at least ten times. The chain carries TRBV2 and TRBJ2-5, with a tentative D call TRBD1 (6 bases). CDR1 and CDR2 (germline): SNHLY, FYNNEI. V lost 4 bases and J 0 bases, leaving 12 bases between the germline ends. The CDR3 sequence is 15 residues long. The CDR3 sequence: CASSGTDQHQETQYF. DNA of the CDR3: TGTGCCAGCAGTGGGACAGATCAACACCAAGAGACCCAGTACTTC.

This chain uses TRBV30 with TRBJ2-1, with TRBD2 identical over 9 bases. The CDR3 spans 13 residues. Germline lookup yields CDR1 GTSNPN and CDR2 SVGIG (reference sequence). Trimming at V came to 4 bases and at J to 7 bases, leaving 5 bases not matched to a gene. The CDR3 DNA reads as TGTGCCTGGACTAGCGGGATCGGGAATGAGCAGTTCTTC. Translating gives CAWTSGIGNEQFF.

In this sample, this clonotype turned up many times. The V call is TRBV28, the J call TRBJ1-1; no firm D call. From germline, CDR1 is MDHEN and CDR2 SYDVKM. The CDR3 contains 12 residues. V lost 3 bases and J 10 bases, leaving 12 bases between the germline ends. CDR3 in amino acids: CASSFPGRVAFF. CDR3 DNA sequence: TGTGCCAGCAGTTTCCCCGGACGGGTAGCTTTCTTT.

With regard to this clonotype: A much bigger clone sits one base away, suggesting this may be a read error. The chain carries TRBV20-1 and TRBJ2-7; 9 nucleotides line up with TRBD2. Germline-derived CDR1 and CDR2 are DFQATT and SNEGSKA (reference sequence). This CDR3 spans 17 amino acids. J gave up 7 bases and V 6 bases, and 22 bases lay outside the gene matches. The CDR3 protein is CSANRGLIAGVNREQYF. CDR3 bases: TGCAGTGCAAATCGCGGACTAATAGCGGGAGTCAATCGAGAGCAGTACTTC.

This clonotype was found once. The V call is TRBV7-2, the J call TRBJ2-3; 7 positions match TRBD2. From germline, CDR1 is SGHTA and CDR2 FQGNSA. Germline trimming cut 0 bases from V and 5 bases from J; bases unmatched to any gene: 5. The CDR3 is 15 residues long. CDR3 loop: CASSLAGGRLDTQYF. The CDR3 DNA reads as TGTGCCAGCAGCTTAGCGGGAGGGCGATTAGATACGCAGTATTTT.

This clonotype appeared many times. The rearrangement links TRBV14 to TRBJ1-1; the match to TRBD1 covers 10 bases. The length of the CDR3 is 17 residues. V dropped 3 bases and J dropped 3; count of bases not matched to a gene: 10. Germline values: CDR1 SGHDN, CDR2 FVKESK. The CDR3 region has the DNA TGTGCCAGCAGCCACAGACAGGGGGCTACTCTGGACACTGAAGCTTTCTTT. Translating gives CASSHRQGATLDTEAFF.

The V and J genes are TRBV6-1 and TRBJ2-6, with TRBD2 as a possible D gene (6 bases). There are 15 residues in the CDR3. Germline lookup yields CDR1 MNHNS and CDR2 SASEGT. The V and J ends lost 8 bases and 0 bases respectively, with 11 bases between them. The chain's CDR3 is CASAPGGSGANVLTF. DNA for the CDR3: TGTGCCAGCGCGCCCGGGGGCTCTGGGGCCAACGTCCTGACTTTC.

This clonotype was detected ten times or more. The rearrangement uses TRBV20-1 and TRBJ1-4; possible D gene TRBD1, 5 bases. The CDR3 is 14 amino acids. From germline, CDR1 is DFQATT and CDR2 SNEGSKA (reference sequence). With 0 bases removed from V and 7 bases from J, the gap between germline ends came to 12 bases. CDR3 in amino acids: CSARDPRVGEKLFF. The CDR3 bases are TGCAGTGCTAGAGATCCCAGGGTCGGTGAAAAACTGTTTTTT.

This clonotype was seen repeatedly, ten times or more. V and J are TRBV5-1 and TRBJ1-2; tentative D call: TRBD1 (6 bases). Germline CDR1 and CDR2: SGHRS and YFSETQ. The CDR3 consists of 14 residues. V dropped 5 bases and J dropped 7 bases, with 18 bases sitting between them. This CDR3 is CASSTGWGRGGYTF. CDR3 nucleotide sequence: TGCGCCAGCAGTACGGGATGGGGGCGCGGTGGCTACACCTTC. Full variable domain (rest looked up from reference TRBV5-1 and TRBJ1-2): KAGVTQTPRYLIKTRGQQVTLSCSPISGHRSVSWYQQTPGQGLQFLFEYFSETQRNKGNFPGRFSGRQFSNSRSEMNVSTLELGDSALYLCASSTGWGRGGYTFGSGTRLTVV.

The chain has TRBV12-3 or TRBV12-4 and TRBJ1-2; TRBD1 matches at 8 bases. The trim removed 8 bases at V and 5 bases at J, leaving 10 bases unmatched. The CDR3 has 14 amino acids. The CDR3 DNA reads as TGTGCCAGCTGGAGAGGACAGGGATTGTATGGCTACACCTTC. Translation: CASWRGQGLYGYTF.

The rearrangement uses TRBV19 and TRBJ2-2; D ambiguous. CDR3 length equals 13 residues. Trimming left V 4 bases short and J 4 bases short, with 7 bases between. Germline V gene lookup returns CDR1 LNHDA and CDR2 SQIVND (reference sequence). The CDR3 DNA reads as TGTGCCAGTAGTACCGCCTCCACCGGGGAGCTGTTTTTT. Translation: CASSTASTGELFF.

J is TRBJ2-1 and V is TRBV5-1; TRBD1 or TRBD2 may be the D gene (6 bases each). Germline-derived CDR1 and CDR2 are SGHRS and YFSETQ. V dropped 1 base and J dropped 2 bases, with 16 bases sitting between them. The CDR3 totals 17 residues. CDR3 bases: TGCGCCAGCAGCTTGCAAGCACAAGGGGGGCCCTACAATGAGCAGTTCTTC. It encodes CASSLQAQGGPYNEQFF.

This clonotype was detected ten times or more. J is TRBJ2-2 and V is TRBV9; D not certain. Per the germline V gene, CDR1 is SGDLS and CDR2 is YYNGEE. The CDR3 is made up of 14 amino acids. The ends were cut back, 1 base at V and 1 base at J, with 5 bases in the middle. CDR3 in amino acids: CASSVQENTGELFF. Here the CDR3 DNA reads TGTGCCAGCAGCGTACAGGAGAACACCGGGGAGCTGTTTTTT.

This clonotype was detected ten times or more. CDR3 sequence (DNA): TGTGCCAGCAGCTTCCCTCGGGGCACAGATACGCAGTATTTT. It encodes CASSFPRGTDTQYF. The rearrangement links TRBV7-2 to TRBJ2-3; no clear D. The germline V and J ends were trimmed by 3 bases and 1 base, with 8 bases remaining between them. CDR1 and CDR2 (germline): SGHTA, FQGNSA. This CDR3 has 14 amino acids.

This clonotype was seen a few times. The gene calls are TRBV19 and TRBJ2-7; TRBD1 is a possible D gene (7 bases). The germline V gene has CDR1 LNHDA and CDR2 SQIVND (reference sequence). This CDR3 region has 17 residues. Trimming pared 8 bases from V and 5 bases from J, leaving 28 bases between. CDR3: CASSTRGGNRGHDEQYF. The CDR3, as DNA: TGTGCCAGTTCCACCCGAGGGGGGAATAGGGGGCACGACGAGCAGTACTTC.

This clonotype turned up a few times. The chain employs TRBV19 and TRBJ1-4; D is undetermined. The germline gives CDR1 LNHDA, CDR2 SQIVND (reference sequence). V was clipped by 5 bases and J by 8 bases, with 12 bases between them. The CDR3 has 13 amino acids. The CDR3 bases are TGTGCCAGTAGTCGGTCCCCCTTCGAAAAACTGTTTTTT. Protein sequence: CASSRSPFEKLFF.

On this clonotype: The junction shows a germline mismatch at one end, possibly a read error. This chain joins TRBV4-1 and TRBJ2-3; 12 positions agree with TRBD2. The germline gives CDR1 MGHRA, CDR2 YSYEKL. The CDR3 contains 17 residues. The CDR3 loop reads CASSPIPSGGATDTQYF. As DNA, the CDR3 is TGTGCCAGCAGCCCAATCCCTAGCGGGGGGGCCACAGATACGCAGTATTTT.

This clonotype was detected many times. The rearrangement links TRBV24-1 to TRBJ2-2, with D perhaps assigned TRBD1 or TRBD2 (5 bases each). The length of the CDR3 is 14 residues. V lost 6 bases to trimming and J lost 4 bases, with 11 bases between them. Germline V gene lookup returns CDR1 KGHDR and CDR2 SFDVKD. The CDR3 nucleotides are TGTGCCACCAGTCCGGGGCGGACCACCGGGGAGCTGTTTTTT. Protein product: CATSPGRTTGELFF.

This chain connects TRBV7-2 to TRBJ2-2; no clear D gene. This CDR3 spans 14 amino acids. The germline V gene has CDR1 SGHTA and CDR2 FQGNSA. The V and J ends lost 3 bases and 9 bases respectively, with 14 bases between them. The CDR3: CASSFPGAQRELFF. Written as DNA, the CDR3 is TGTGCCAGCAGCTTTCCCGGAGCCCAGCGGGAGCTGTTTTTT.

The rearrangement joins TRBV4-1 to TRBJ1-5; TRBD1 matches 7 bases. Trimming removed 2 bases from V and 0 bases from J; junction bases left unmatched: 7. The CDR3 totals 17 residues. Germline V gives CDR1 MGHRA, CDR2 YSYEKL. In DNA form, the CDR3 reads TGCGCCAGCAGCCAATCGATTAGACAGGGTAGCAATCAGCCCCAGCATTTT. Its translation is CASSQSIRQGSNQPQHF.

J is TRBJ2-7 and V is TRBV7-9; perhaps TRBD2 as D (6 bases). The CDR3 sequence is 13 residues long. The germline V gene has CDR1 SEHNR and CDR2 FQNEAQ (reference sequence). Trimming took off 8 bases at V and 3 bases at J, with 14 bases between the two ends. Written as DNA, the CDR3 is TGTGCCAGCGGGTTAGCGGACCGCTACGAGCAGTACGTC. Translated, it gives CASGLADRYEQYV.